Each of the 9 T cell receptor beta chains below was sequenced from the same sample in a study of T-cell reconstitution after alpha-beta-depleted transplantation in children listed by TCRdb under 2016. Library preparation was by PCR. The data were produced on an Illumina HiSeq 2500. To normalize quantification of the TCRbeta repertoire, the TCR libraries were built with molecular barcoding that relied on unique molecular identifiers. In-frame beta chains were kept once TCRdb had trimmed the public reads at Q25 with fastp and called clones with MiXCR. Rows are combined by CDR3 protein, so each entry shows the most common genes and DNA. The sample table records some 830,000 distinct CDR3 sequences; 15% to 20% of these occur just once. Jointly, the top ten make up approximately 5% of the sample. The sample's treatment or condition label, in plain terms: allogeneic hematopoietic cell transplantation with graft depleted of TCRalphabeta T cells and CD19 B cells.

This material consisted of PBMCs, mostly from graft donor cells, taken 360 days after TCRalphabeta/CD19-depleted stem cell transplant. Receptor source: a male patient aged 10 to 17 who had a stem cell transplant for acute lymphoblastic leukemia, so the T cells may come from the graft donor.

With respect to this clonotype: This is likely a read error, given that the CDR3 carries no conserved phenylalanine or tryptophan at its end. The DNA is omitted, as the CDR3 cannot be located on it reliably, and the CDR3 follows TCRdb's listing. V and J are TRBV10-3 and TRBJ2-1; the table's D gene call, TRBD2, was not cross checked with the DNA. Germline V gene data show CDR1 as ENHRY and CDR2 as SYGVKD. A total of 13 residues make up the CDR3, ends included. The chain's CDR3 is CAISERNAAGGTI.

This clonotype was seen only a few times. The J gene is TRBJ2-5, the V gene TRBV12-3 or TRBV12-4; 7 bases agree with TRBD1. The CDR3 length is 11 residues. V lost 7 bases and J lost 11; bases outside the gene matches: 7. The CDR3 region has the DNA TGTGCCAGCACCCTAGGCAGGGGGCAGTACTTC. Translated, it gives CASTLGRGQYF.

This clonotype was found a few times. The chain combines TRBV20-1 with TRBJ1-1; possibly TRBD1 for D (5 bases). Germline V gives CDR1 DFQATT, CDR2 SNEGSKA (reference sequence). The CDR3 runs 12 residues. Trimming pared 5 bases from V and 4 bases from J, leaving 11 bases between. CDR3 sequence: CSAGRVTTEAFF. The CDR3 DNA follows: TGCAGTGCTGGCAGGGTCACCACTGAAGCTTTCTTT.

This clonotype was observed a few times. The chain joins TRBV15 to TRBJ1-1, with 7 bases aligning to TRBD1. Germline-derived CDR1 and CDR2 are LNHNV and YYDKDF (reference sequence). The CDR3 spans 14 residues. The J segment lost 0 bases and the V segment lost 7 bases, leaving 5 bases of the junction unmatched. The CDR3 nucleotides read TGTGCCACCATCCCGGACAGGATGAACACTGAAGCTTTCTTT. It codes for CATIPDRMNTEAFF.

This clonotype was counted many times. J is TRBJ2-1 and V is TRBV5-1; TRBD1 might be the D (5 bases). Trimming shortened V by 4 bases and J by 0 bases, and 14 bases separated the two germline ends. Germline loops: CDR1 SGHRS, CDR2 YFSETQ. The CDR3 is 16 residues long. In nucleotides, the CDR3 is TGCGCCAGCAGCCTGCTAGGGGTGTCCTCCTACAATGAGCAGTTCTTC. Its translation is CASSLLGVSSYNEQFF.

The genes are TRBV4-1 and TRBJ1-4; the match to TRBD1 covers 8 bases. Germline CDR1 MGHRA, CDR2 YSYEKL. The J segment lost 8 bases and the V segment lost 6 bases, leaving 8 bases of the junction unmatched. The CDR3 has 14 amino acids. The CDR3 loop reads CASRDRGLGEKLFF. The DNA of the CDR3 is TGCGCCAGCAGAGACAGGGGCTTGGGGGAAAAACTGTTTTTT.

V and J are TRBV5-1 and TRBJ1-5; 9 nucleotides agree with TRBD1. V lost 0 bases, J lost 7 bases, and 5 bases stayed unmatched. Germline CDR1 reads SGHRS; CDR2 reads YFSETQ. The CDR3 is 15 residues long. The CDR3 reads CASSLGGTGSQPQHF. The CDR3 DNA reads TGCGCCAGCAGCTTGGGCGGGACAGGGAGCCAGCCCCAGCATTTT.

The rearrangement links TRBV6-5 to TRBJ2-4, with TRBD2 identical over 7 bases. The CDR3 runs to 19 residues. J lost 0 bases, V lost 2 bases, and 13 bases had no gene match. Germline-derived CDR1 and CDR2 are MNHEY and SVGAGI. The CDR3 region is CASSYVGGRAQQAKNIQYF. The CDR3 nucleotides read TGTGCCAGCAGTTACGTAGGAGGGAGGGCCCAACAAGCCAAAAACATTCAGTACTTC.

In this sample, this clonotype turned up many times. V gene TRBV9 combines with J gene TRBJ2-7, with D maybe TRBD2 (6 bases). Germline assignment: CDR1 SGDLS and CDR2 YYNGEE. This CDR3 comprises 13 residues. The V gene lost 0 bases and the J gene lost 2 bases, with 6 bases spanning the gap. The CDR3 nucleotides read TGTGCCAGCAGCGTAGGGACTACCTACGAGCAGTACTTC. Its protein product is CASSVGTTYEQYF.